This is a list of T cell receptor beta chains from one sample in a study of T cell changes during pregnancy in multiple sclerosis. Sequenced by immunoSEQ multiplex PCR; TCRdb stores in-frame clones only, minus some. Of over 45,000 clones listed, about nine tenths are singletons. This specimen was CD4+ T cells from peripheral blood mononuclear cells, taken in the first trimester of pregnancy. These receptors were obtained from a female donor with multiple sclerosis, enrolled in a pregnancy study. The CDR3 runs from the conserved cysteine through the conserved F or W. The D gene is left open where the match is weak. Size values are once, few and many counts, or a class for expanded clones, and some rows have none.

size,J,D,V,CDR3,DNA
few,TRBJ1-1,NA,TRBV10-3,CAISDRAALDTEAFF,TGTGCCATCAGTGACCGTGCGGCGCTTGACACTGAAGCTTTCTTT
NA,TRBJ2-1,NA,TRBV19,CASSIAPLDPGEQFF,TGTGCCAGTAGTATAGCCCCCCTGGACCCGGGGGAGCAGTTCTTC
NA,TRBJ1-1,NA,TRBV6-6,CASSLSAMNTEAFF,TGTGCCAGCAGCTTATCCGCTATGAACACTGAAGCTTTCTTT
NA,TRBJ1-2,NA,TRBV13,CASSPAITGKYNYGYTF,TGTGCCAGCAGCCCGGCTATTACAGGGAAATACAACTATGGCTACACCTTC
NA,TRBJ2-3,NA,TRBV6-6,CATSGSGDTQYF,TGTGCCACAAGCGGGTCGGGAGATACGCAGTATTTT
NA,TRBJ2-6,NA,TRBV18,CASSPAYRRSGANVLTF,TGTGCCAGCTCACCAGCGTATCGTCGCTCTGGGGCCAACGTCCTGACTTTC
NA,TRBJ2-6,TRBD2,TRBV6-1,CASSTLAGSANVLTF,TGTGCCAGCAGTACTCTAGCGGGCTCGGCCAACGTCCTGACTTTC
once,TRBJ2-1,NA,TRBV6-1,CASSGGATYNEQFF,TGTGCCAGCAGTGGTGGAGCCACCTACAATGAGCAGTTCTTC
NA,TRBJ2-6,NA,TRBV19,CASSSYISGANVLTF,TGTGCCAGTAGTTCCTATATCTCTGGGGCCAACGTCCTGACTTTC
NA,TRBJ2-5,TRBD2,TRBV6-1,CASKSLAGDQETQYF,TGTGCCAGCAAAAGTCTAGCGGGGGACCAAGAGACCCAGTACTTC
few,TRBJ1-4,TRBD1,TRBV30,CAWSNRDRGRDEKLFF,TGTGCCTGGAGTAACCGGGACAGGGGAAGGGATGAAAAACTGTTTTTT
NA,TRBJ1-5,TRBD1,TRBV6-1,CASRTGQFNQPQHF,TGTGCCAGCAGGACGGGACAGTTCAATCAGCCCCAGCATTTT
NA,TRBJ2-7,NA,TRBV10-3,CAISTRSSYEQYF,TGTGCCATTTCGACAAGATCCTCCTACGAGCAGTACTTC
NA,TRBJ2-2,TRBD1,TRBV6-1,CASSKGASTGELFF,TGTGCCAGCAGTAAGGGGGCGAGCACCGGGGAGCTGTTTTTT
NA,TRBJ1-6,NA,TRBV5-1,CASSLGAGRESPLHF,TGCGCCAGCAGCTTGGGGGCGGGAAGAGAATCACCCCTCCACTTT